A single sample gave rise to the 21 T cell receptor beta chains below, sequenced in a study of OX40 agonist ivuxolimab in advanced cancers. Sequencing was performed with immunoSEQ multiplex PCR; in TCRdb, only in-frame clones are kept and a portion is missing. The profile shows tens of thousands of clones, approximately 84% of them singletons. This sample comprised CD4+ or CD8+ T cells sorted from blood, obtained in a trial of the OX40 agonist ivuxolimab. These TCRs come from an adult with an advanced solid tumor such as melanoma, head and neck, liver or kidney cancer.

The chain is built from TRBV19 and TRBJ2-5, with D uncertain. The V end lost 6 bases, the J end lost 3 bases, and 8 bases lay between the germline ends. Per germline, CDR1 LNHDA and CDR2 SQIVND (reference sequence). This CDR3 is built from 12 residues. CDR3 in DNA: TGTGCCAGTAGCGTCTCGGAAGAGACCCAGTACTTC. It is translated as CASSVSEETQYF.

The rearrangement joins TRBV7-2 to TRBJ2-7; unclear D gene. Germline V lookup: CDR1 SGHTA, CDR2 FQGNSA. CDR3 length equals 13 residues. V was cut by 2 bases and J by 6 bases, with 11 bases left in between. The CDR3 nucleotides read TGTGCCAGCAGCTTATCGAATTACCTCGAGCAGTACTTC. Its protein product is CASSLSNYLEQYF.

This clone came up once. J is TRBJ2-5 and V is TRBV29-1; possibly TRBD2 for D (5 bases). Trimming left V 5 bases short and J 5 bases short, with 12 bases between. This CDR3 has 12 amino acids. The germline gives CDR1 SQVTM, CDR2 ANQGSEA. The CDR3 DNA reads TGCAGCGTTCGTCGGGGTCGGGAGACCCAGTACTTC. Translating gives CSVRRGRETQYF.

V and J are TRBV19 and TRBJ1-2; D is ambiguous. Trimming shortened V by 0 bases and J by 2 bases, and 13 bases separated the two germline ends. The CDR3 is 16 amino acids. The germline gives CDR1 LNHDA, CDR2 SQIVND (reference sequence). The CDR3 region is CASSIDPSGSNYGYTF. Here the CDR3 DNA reads TGTGCCAGTAGTATAGATCCCTCGGGCTCGAACTATGGCTACACCTTC.

This chain joins TRBV30 and TRBJ1-3, with 9 bases aligning to TRBD1. This CDR3 has 14 amino acids. CDR1 and CDR2 from the germline V gene are GTSNPN and SVGIG (reference sequence). The trim removed 2 bases at V and 3 bases at J, leaving 2 bases unmatched. In DNA, the CDR3 is TGTGCCTGGAGTACGGGACAGGGTGGAAACACCATATATTTT. Its translation: CAWSTGQGGNTIYF.

The rearrangement joins TRBV19 to TRBJ2-5, with 8 bases lining up with TRBD1. V dropped 1 base and J dropped 6; count of bases not matched to a gene: 1. CDR3 length equals 13 residues. Germline V gene sequence: CDR1 LNHDA, CDR2 SQIVND (reference sequence). CDR3 sequence: CASSIGRGQTQYF. The CDR3 DNA reads as TGTGCCAGTAGTATAGGCAGGGGGCAGACCCAGTACTTC.

J is TRBJ1-6 and V is TRBV7-9; 7 bases fit TRBD1. The germline V gene has CDR1 SEHNR and CDR2 FQNEAQ (reference sequence). V lost 7 bases to trimming and J lost 0 bases; unmatched junction nucleotides: 6. This CDR3 has 16 residues. CDR3 region: CASTVDRSSYNSPLHF. In nucleotides, the CDR3 is TGTGCCAGCACCGTGGACAGGAGCTCCTATAATTCACCCCTCCACTTT.

This chain connects TRBV10-1 to TRBJ2-1; 11 bases fit TRBD2. V trimming: 9 bases; J trimming: 6 bases; junction bases outside the gene matches: 4. The CDR3 loop spans 13 amino acids. From germline, CDR1 is WNHNN and CDR2 SYGVQD (reference sequence). The CDR3 reads CASSSGGSNEQFF. In DNA, the CDR3 is TGCGCCAGTTCTAGCGGGGGGAGCAATGAGCAGTTCTTC.

The gene calls are TRBV7-9 and TRBJ2-3; TRBD1 is a possible D gene (6 bases). V gave up 0 bases and J gave up 6 bases, with 7 bases separating them. Germline V lookup: CDR1 SEHNR, CDR2 FQNEAQ (reference sequence). The CDR3 has 13 amino acids. The CDR3 loop reads CASSLATGDTQYF. The CDR3 DNA reads TGTGCCAGCAGCTTAGCGACAGGCGATACGCAGTATTTT. The full variable domain, completed using reference TRBV7-9 and TRBJ2-3, is DTGVSQNPRHKITKRGQNVTFRCDPISEHNRLYWYRQTLGQGPEFLTYFQNEAQLEKSRLLSDRFSAERPKGSFSTLEIQRTEQGDSAMYLCASSLATGDTQYFGPGTRLTVL.

The sample holds one count of this clone. The chain combines TRBV11-1 with TRBJ1-3; D unresolved. The CDR3 length is 14 residues. Per the germline V gene, CDR1 is SGHAT and CDR2 is FQDESV (reference sequence). V was cut by 5 bases and J by 1 base, with 9 bases left in between. CDR3 loop: CASSAGESGNTIYF. The CDR3 DNA is TGTGCCAGCAGCGCCGGCGAATCTGGAAACACCATATATTTT. Using reference TRBV11-1 and TRBJ1-3 for the parts outside the CDR3, the full variable domain is EAEVAQSPRYKITEKSQAVAFWCDPISGHATLYWYRQILGQGPELLVQFQDESVVDDSQLPKDRFSAERLKGVDSTLKIQPAELGDSAMYLCASSAGESGNTIYFGEGSWLTVV.

CDR3 bases: TGTGCCAGCAGCTTAACGACCCTAGCGGGGGGGCTAGGGCAGTATTTT. Translation gives CASSLTTLAGGLGQYF. The chain combines TRBV7-3 with TRBJ2-3; TRBD2 agrees at 12 bases. Germline CDR1 is SGHTA and CDR2 is FQGTGA. Germline trimming cut 0 bases from V and 11 bases from J; bases unmatched to any gene: 9. The CDR3 has 16 residues.

V and J are TRBV28 and TRBJ1-3; D is uncertain. Germline V CDR1 and CDR2: MDHEN, SYDVKM. CDR3 size: 15 residues. Trimming pared 2 bases from V and 4 bases from J, leaving 12 bases between. CDR3 loop: CASSLLGSRGNTIYF. The CDR3 coding sequence is TGTGCCAGCAGTTTACTGGGTTCGAGGGGAAACACCATATATTTT.

This clone turned up a few times. This chain connects TRBV6-1 to TRBJ1-6, with 7 bases that match TRBD1. The junction had 9 bases not matched to a gene; V was cut back by 8 bases and J by 5 bases. CDR1 is MNHNS, CDR2 SASEGT, per germline. The CDR3 has 15 amino acids. CDR3 region: CASRRPGQNNSPLHF. The CDR3 DNA follows: TGTGCCAGCCGCCGACCGGGACAGAATAATTCACCCCTCCACTTT.

CDR3 protein: CASSRVGGSYEQYF. CDR3 sequence (DNA): TGTGCCAGTAGTAGAGTAGGAGGATCCTACGAGCAGTACTTC. This chain connects TRBV19 to TRBJ2-7; D is possibly TRBD2 (5 bases). In germline, CDR1 is LNHDA, CDR2 SQIVND (reference sequence). The CDR3 length is 14 residues. V was clipped by 4 bases and J by 1 base, with 11 bases between them.

This rearrangement joins TRBV15 to TRBJ1-2; 7 bases are shared with TRBD1. Germline V gene lookup returns CDR1 LNHNV and CDR2 YYDKDF (reference sequence). There are 15 residues in the CDR3. Germline trimming cut 0 bases from V and 4 bases from J; bases unmatched to any gene: 5. Here the CDR3 DNA reads TGTGCCACCAGCAGAGATTTAGGGGACAGCTATGGCTACACCTTC. This sequence encodes CATSRDLGDSYGYTF.

The V and J genes are TRBV11-3 and TRBJ2-3; 12 bases fit TRBD1. With 3 bases clipped from V and 3 bases from J, the junction kept 4 bases outside the gene matches. The length of the CDR3 is 16 residues. CDR1 and CDR2 from the germline V gene are SGHNT and YENEEA. The CDR3 is CASSLGQGAPTDTQYF. The DNA for the CDR3 is TGTGCCAGCAGCTTGGGACAGGGGGCGCCAACAGATACGCAGTATTTT.

This rearrangement joins TRBV7-2 to TRBJ1-6; 7 bases are shared with TRBD1. The CDR3 spans 13 residues. From germline, CDR1 is SGHTA and CDR2 FQGNSA. V was pared by 5 bases and J by 15 bases, with 10 bases of the junction left unmatched. The CDR3 loop is CASSTEQGNNLHF. The CDR3 nucleotides are TGTGCCAGCAGCACTGAACAGGGGAATAACCTCCACTTT.

V and J are TRBV15 and TRBJ2-5; no definite D call. There are 12 residues in the CDR3. The germline gives CDR1 LNHNV, CDR2 YYDKDF (reference sequence). V gave up 5 bases and J gave up 5 bases, with 9 bases separating them. CDR3 nucleotide sequence: TGTGCCACCAGCGAATCGGGTGAGACCCAGTACTTC. Protein product: CATSESGETQYF.

The rearrangement joins TRBV7-3 to TRBJ2-5, with TRBD2 as a possible D gene (6 bases). The V and J ends lost 3 bases and 4 bases respectively, with 9 bases between them. Germline V lookup: CDR1 SGHTA, CDR2 FQGTGA. The CDR3 spans 13 residues. The CDR3 region is CASSFYGGETQYF. The CDR3 nucleotides read TGTGCCAGCAGCTTCTACGGGGGAGAGACCCAGTACTTC.

This clone was recorded only once. This chain connects TRBV5-1 to TRBJ2-3, with no clear D. The CDR3 runs 16 residues. From germline, CDR1 is SGHRS and CDR2 YFSETQ. V lost 3 bases, J lost 0 bases, and 14 bases lay in between. Here the CDR3 reads CASSSGPAASTDTQYF. The CDR3 nucleotides are TGCGCCAGCAGCTCGGGCCCGGCGGCAAGCACAGATACGCAGTATTTT.

The chain couples TRBV2 to TRBJ2-3, with D possibly being TRBD2 (5 bases). This CDR3 has 15 residues. The germline V gene has CDR1 SNHLY and CDR2 FYNNEI. The V end was cut by 10 bases, the J end by 0 bases, with 17 bases between. CDR3 loop: CATQRSGTSTDTQYF. CDR3 DNA: TGTGCCACCCAAAGGAGCGGCACTAGCACAGATACGCAGTATTTT.